These 4 T cell receptor beta chains were all obtained from the same sample, sequenced in a study of human T cells and chemical hapten exposure. TCRdb redid the calling of the RACE reads with MiXCR, one entry per CDR3 protein. The sample consists of about 110,000 distinct CDR3 sequences, 9% to 15% of them appearing once. Time point meaning: pre-sensitization, week 0. Treatment indicated: therapeutic diphenylcyclopropenone sensitization with weekly scalp DPC. The source material was whole blood, sampled in connection with sensitization to the hapten diphenylcyclopropenone (DPC). The source is a woman between 45 and 65 years old with alopecia areata. Some clones in this sample may be carry-over from other donors' samples.

The chain links TRBV5-1 to TRBJ2-2, with D tentatively TRBD1 (6 bases). V was trimmed by 3 bases and J by 3 bases, leaving 18 bases between them. CDR3 size: 17 residues. From germline, CDR1 is SGHRS and CDR2 YFSETQ. CDR3 DNA sequence: TGCGCCAGCAGCTCTCCGGTGGAAGGGGGATACACCGGGGAGCTGTTTTTT. This gives the protein CASSSPVEGGYTGELFF. The variable domain in full, completed from reference TRBV5-1 and TRBJ2-2, reads KAGVTQTPRYLIKTRGQQVTLSCSPISGHRSVSWYQQTPGQGLQFLFEYFSETQRNKGNFPGRFSGRQFSNSRSEMNVSTLELGDSALYLCASSSPVEGGYTGELFFGEGSRLTVL.

This clonotype was seen a few times. The genes are TRBV2 and TRBJ2-7; D may be TRBD1 or TRBD2 (5 bases each). The germline V gene encodes CDR1 SNHLY and CDR2 FYNNEI. The V and J ends lost 2 bases and 3 bases respectively, with 11 bases between them. The CDR3 runs 14 residues. CDR3 coding DNA: TGTGCCAGCAGTGAACAGGGAGTGCTCTACGAGCAGTACTTC. The encoded protein is CASSEQGVLYEQYF.

The chain recombines TRBV6-2 or TRBV6-3 with TRBJ2-7; D perhaps matches TRBD1 (5 bases). Germline V gene data show CDR1 as MNHEY and CDR2 as SVGEGT. This CDR3 contains 15 residues. The germline V and J ends were trimmed by 10 bases and 2 bases, with 21 bases remaining between them. DNA for the CDR3: TGTGCCACGCAGAATGGGGCGACTGCAACCTACGAGCAGTACTTC. Translated, it gives CATQNGATATYEQYF.

The rearrangement uses TRBV28 and TRBJ2-3, with 11 nucleotides matching TRBD2. CDR3 length equals 15 residues. Germline CDR1 MDHEN, CDR2 SYDVKM. V was pared by 6 bases and J by 1 base, with 3 bases of the junction left unmatched. The CDR3 DNA follows: TGTGCCAGCAGACCGACTAGCGGGGGCACAGATACGCAGTATTTT. Amino acids: CASRPTSGGTDTQYF.